This TCR beta chain was sequenced for a study of T cells expressing NK-cell markers. Study information: The eight sequenced donors comprised seven who were HCMV-seropositive and one who was seronegative.

Making the TCR beta cDNA relied on 5'RACE template switching with UMIs. TCRdb re-called the 5' RACE reads; every CDR3 protein appears as one record, without DNA. Seen in this sample are a few hundred thousand distinct CDR3 sequences; the ten most common clones hold approximately 3.6%. On this clonotype itself: The antigen is not known.

Points from the study as a whole: HCMV specificity of expanded NKG2C+ T cell clones remained unclear. Of CD8+ T cells, 1.0-7.0% belonged to dominant NKG2C+ clonotypes in 5 to 7 donors.

Germline loops: CDR1 SQVTM, CDR2 ANQGSEA. The CDR3 runs to 15 residues. Material for sequencing was blood T cells: a sorted CD56 or NKG2C T cell subset, CD4+ or CD8+ T cells, or bulk PBMC T cells (not recorded which). The TCR comes from a young man in good health. This rearrangement joins TRBV29-1 to TRBJ1-2. CDR3 region: CSVPGTRNIGDGYTF.